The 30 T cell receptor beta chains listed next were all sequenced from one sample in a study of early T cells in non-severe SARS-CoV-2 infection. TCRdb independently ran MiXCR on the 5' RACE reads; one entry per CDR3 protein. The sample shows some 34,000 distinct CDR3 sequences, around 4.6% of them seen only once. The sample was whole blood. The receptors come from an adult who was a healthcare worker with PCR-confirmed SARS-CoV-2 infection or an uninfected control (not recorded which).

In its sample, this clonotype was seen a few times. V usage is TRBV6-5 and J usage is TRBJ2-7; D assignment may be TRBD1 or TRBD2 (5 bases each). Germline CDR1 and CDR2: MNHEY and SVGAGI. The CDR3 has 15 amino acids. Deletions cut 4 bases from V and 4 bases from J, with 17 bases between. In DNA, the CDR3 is TGTGCCAGCAGTTCCTTAGGGGCCCCGGGATACGAGCAGTACTTC. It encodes CASSSLGAPGYEQYF.

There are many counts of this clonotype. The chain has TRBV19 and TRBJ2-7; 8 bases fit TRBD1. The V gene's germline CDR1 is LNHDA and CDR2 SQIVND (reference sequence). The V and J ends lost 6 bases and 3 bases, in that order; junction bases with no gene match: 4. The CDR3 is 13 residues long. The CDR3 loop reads CASSTDRGYEQYF. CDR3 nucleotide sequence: TGTGCCAGTAGCACCGACAGGGGCTACGAGCAGTACTTC.

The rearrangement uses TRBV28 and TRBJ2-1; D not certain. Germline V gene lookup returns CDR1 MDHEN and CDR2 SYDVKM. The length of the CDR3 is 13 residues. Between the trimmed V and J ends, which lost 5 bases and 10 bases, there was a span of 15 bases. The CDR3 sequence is CASSPRLGTEQFF. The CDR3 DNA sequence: TGTGCCAGCAGTCCTCGACTGGGAACCGAGCAGTTCTTC.

CDR3 bases: TGTGCCAGCAGCTTGGGGTCCTACAATGAGCAGTTCTTC. It is translated as CASSLGSYNEQFF. The gene calls are TRBV7-2 and TRBJ2-1; D unclear. The CDR3 has 13 residues. Germline V gives CDR1 SGHTA, CDR2 FQGNSA. The V and J ends lost 3 bases and 1 base respectively, with 4 bases between them.

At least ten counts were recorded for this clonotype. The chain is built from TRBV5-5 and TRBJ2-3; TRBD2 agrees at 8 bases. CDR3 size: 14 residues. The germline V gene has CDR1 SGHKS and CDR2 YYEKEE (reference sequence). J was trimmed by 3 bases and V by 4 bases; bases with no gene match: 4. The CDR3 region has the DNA TGTGCCAGCAGCACCGGGACTAGAACAGATACGCAGTATTTT. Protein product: CASSTGTRTDTQYF.

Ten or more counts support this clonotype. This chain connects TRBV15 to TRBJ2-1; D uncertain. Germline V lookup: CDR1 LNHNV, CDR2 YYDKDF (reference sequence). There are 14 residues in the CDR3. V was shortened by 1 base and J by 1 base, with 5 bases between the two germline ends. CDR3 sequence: CATSRGQSYNEQFF. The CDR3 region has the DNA TGTGCCACCAGCAGAGGGCAGTCCTACAATGAGCAGTTCTTC.

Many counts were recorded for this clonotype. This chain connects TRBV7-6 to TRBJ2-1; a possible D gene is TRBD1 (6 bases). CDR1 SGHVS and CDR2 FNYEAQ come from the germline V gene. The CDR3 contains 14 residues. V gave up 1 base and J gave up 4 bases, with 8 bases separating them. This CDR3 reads CASSLGGQYNEQFF. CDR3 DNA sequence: TGTGCCAGCAGCTTAGGGGGGCAATACAATGAGCAGTTCTTC.

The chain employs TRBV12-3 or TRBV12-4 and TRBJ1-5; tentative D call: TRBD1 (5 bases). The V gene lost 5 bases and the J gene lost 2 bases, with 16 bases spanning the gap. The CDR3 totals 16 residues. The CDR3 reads CASSLGAGNGNQPQHF. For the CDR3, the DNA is TGTGCCAGCAGTCTCGGGGCCGGGAATGGCAATCAGCCCCAGCATTTT.

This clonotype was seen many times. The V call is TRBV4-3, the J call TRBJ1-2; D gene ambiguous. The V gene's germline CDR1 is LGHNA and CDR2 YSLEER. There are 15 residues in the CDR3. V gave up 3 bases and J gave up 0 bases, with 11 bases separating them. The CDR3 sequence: CASSQKQRSNYGYTF. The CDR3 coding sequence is TGCGCCAGCAGCCAGAAACAGAGGTCTAACTATGGCTACACCTTC.

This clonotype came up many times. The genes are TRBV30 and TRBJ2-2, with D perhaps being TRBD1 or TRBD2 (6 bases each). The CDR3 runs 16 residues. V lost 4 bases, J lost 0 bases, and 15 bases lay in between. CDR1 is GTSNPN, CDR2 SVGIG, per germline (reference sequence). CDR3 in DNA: TGTGCCTGGACCGAGGGGGGTATCACGAACACCGGGGAGCTGTTTTTT. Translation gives CAWTEGGITNTGELFF.

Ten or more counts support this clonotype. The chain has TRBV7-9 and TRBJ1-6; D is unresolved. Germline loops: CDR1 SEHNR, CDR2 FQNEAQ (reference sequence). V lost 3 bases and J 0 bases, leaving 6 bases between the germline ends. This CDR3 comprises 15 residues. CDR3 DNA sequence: TGTGCCAGCAGCTTTGGTAACTCCTATAATTCACCCCTCCACTTT. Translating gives CASSFGNSYNSPLHF.

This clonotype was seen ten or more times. CDR3 region: CASSLEKLGSGNTIYF. In DNA form, the CDR3 reads TGTGCCAGCAGCTTGGAAAAACTCGGGTCTGGAAACACCATATATTTT. The genes are TRBV7-9 and TRBJ1-3; unclear D gene. The germline CDR1 and CDR2 sequences are SEHNR and FQNEAQ (reference sequence). This CDR3 has 16 amino acids. Deletions cut 3 bases from V and 1 base from J, with 13 bases between.

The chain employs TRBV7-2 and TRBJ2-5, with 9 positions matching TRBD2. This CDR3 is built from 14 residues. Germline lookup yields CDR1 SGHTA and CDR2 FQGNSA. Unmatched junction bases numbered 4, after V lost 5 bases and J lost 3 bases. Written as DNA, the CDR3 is TGTGCCAGCAGCACCAGGACTAGCGAAGAGACCCAGTACTTC. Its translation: CASSTRTSEETQYF.

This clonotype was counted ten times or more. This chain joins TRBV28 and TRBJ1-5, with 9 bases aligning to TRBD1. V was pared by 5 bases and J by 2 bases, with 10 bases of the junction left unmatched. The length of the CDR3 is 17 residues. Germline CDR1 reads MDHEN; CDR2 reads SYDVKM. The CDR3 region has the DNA TGTGCCAGCAGTCCCGGGACAGGGTATTTGGGCAATCAGCCCCAGCATTTT. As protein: CASSPGTGYLGNQPQHF.

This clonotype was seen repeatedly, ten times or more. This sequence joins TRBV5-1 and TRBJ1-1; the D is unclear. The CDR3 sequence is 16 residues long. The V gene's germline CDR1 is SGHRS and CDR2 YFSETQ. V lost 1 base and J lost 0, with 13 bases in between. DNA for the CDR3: TGCGCCAGCAGCTTGATCCCCAGTCGCATGAACACTGAAGCTTTCTTT. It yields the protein CASSLIPSRMNTEAFF.

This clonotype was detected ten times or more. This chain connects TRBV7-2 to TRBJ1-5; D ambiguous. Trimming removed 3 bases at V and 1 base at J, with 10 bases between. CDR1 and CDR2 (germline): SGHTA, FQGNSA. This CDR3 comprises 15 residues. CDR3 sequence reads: CASSFRGISNQPQHF. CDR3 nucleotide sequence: TGTGCCAGCAGCTTTCGAGGAATCAGCAATCAGCCCCAGCATTTT.

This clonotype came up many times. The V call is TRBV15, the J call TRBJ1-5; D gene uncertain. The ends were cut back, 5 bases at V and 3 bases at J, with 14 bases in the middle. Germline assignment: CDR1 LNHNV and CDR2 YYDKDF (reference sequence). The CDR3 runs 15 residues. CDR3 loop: CATSGFGRHNQPQHF. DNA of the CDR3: TGTGCCACCAGCGGTTTTGGCAGGCACAATCAGCCCCAGCATTTT.

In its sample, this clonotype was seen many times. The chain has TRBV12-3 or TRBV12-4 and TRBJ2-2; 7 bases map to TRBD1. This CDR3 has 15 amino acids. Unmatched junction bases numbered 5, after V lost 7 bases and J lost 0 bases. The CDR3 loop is CASTFQGANTGELFF. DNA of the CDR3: TGTGCCAGCACATTTCAGGGGGCGAACACCGGGGAGCTGTTTTTT.

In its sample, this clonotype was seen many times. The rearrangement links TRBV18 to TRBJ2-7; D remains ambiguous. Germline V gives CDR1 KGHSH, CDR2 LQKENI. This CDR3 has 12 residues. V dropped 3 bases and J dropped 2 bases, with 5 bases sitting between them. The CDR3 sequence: CASSPQAYEQYF. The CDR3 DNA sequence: TGTGCCAGCTCACCCCAGGCCTACGAGCAGTACTTC.

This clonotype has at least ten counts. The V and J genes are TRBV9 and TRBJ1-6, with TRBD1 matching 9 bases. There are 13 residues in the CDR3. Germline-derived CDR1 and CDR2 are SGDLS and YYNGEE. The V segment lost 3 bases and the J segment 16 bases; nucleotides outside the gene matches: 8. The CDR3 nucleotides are TGTGCCAGCAGCGCCGGGACAGGACAGGGGCTCCACTTT. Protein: CASSAGTGQGLHF.

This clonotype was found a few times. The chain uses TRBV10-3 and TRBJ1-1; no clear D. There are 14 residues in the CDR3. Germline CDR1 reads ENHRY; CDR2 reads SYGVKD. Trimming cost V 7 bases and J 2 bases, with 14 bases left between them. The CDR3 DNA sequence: TGTGCCATCAAGGGAATAGGGTCTAACACTGAAGCTTTCTTT. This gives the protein CAIKGIGSNTEAFF.

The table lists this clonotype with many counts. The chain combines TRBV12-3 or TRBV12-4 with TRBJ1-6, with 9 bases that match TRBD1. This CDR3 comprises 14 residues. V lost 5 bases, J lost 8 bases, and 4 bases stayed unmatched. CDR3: CASSRWTGDSPLHF. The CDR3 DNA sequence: TGTGCCAGCAGTCGCTGGACAGGGGATTCACCCCTCCACTTT.

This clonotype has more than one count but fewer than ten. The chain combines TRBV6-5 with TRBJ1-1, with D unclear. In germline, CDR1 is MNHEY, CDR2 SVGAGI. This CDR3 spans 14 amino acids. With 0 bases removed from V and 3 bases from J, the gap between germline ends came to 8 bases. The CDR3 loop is CASSYSPVDTEAFF. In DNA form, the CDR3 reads TGTGCCAGCAGTTACTCTCCTGTGGACACTGAAGCTTTCTTT.

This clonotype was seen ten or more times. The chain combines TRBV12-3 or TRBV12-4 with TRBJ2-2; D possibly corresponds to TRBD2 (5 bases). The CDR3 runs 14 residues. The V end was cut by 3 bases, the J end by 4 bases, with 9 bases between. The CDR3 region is CASSLVGSTGELFF. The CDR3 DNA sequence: TGTGCCAGCAGTTTGGTAGGGAGCACCGGGGAGCTGTTTTTT.

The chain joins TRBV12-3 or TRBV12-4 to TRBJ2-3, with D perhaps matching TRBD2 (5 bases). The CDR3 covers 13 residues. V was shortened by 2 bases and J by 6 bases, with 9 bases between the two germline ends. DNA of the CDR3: TGTGCCAGCAGTTTAACGGGGTTGGATACGCAGTATTTT. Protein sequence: CASSLTGLDTQYF.

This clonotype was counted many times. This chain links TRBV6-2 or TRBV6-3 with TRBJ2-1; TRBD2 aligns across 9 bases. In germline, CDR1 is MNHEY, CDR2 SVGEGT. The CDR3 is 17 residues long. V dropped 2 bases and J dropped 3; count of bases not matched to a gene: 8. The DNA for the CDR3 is TGTGCCAGCAGTTACCACCTGACTAGCGGATTCTACAATGAGCAGTTCTTC. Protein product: CASSYHLTSGFYNEQFF.

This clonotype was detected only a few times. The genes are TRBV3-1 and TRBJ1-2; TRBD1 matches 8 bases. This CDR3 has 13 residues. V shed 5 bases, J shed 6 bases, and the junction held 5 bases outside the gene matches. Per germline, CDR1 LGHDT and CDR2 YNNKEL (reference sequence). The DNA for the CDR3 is TGTGCCAGCAGCTTGAGGACAGGGAATGGCTACACCTTC. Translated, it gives CASSLRTGNGYTF.

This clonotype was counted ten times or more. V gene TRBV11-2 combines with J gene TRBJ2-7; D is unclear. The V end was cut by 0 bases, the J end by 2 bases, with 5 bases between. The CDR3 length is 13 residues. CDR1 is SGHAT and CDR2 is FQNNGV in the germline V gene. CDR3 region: CASSLDAAYEQYF. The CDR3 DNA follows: TGTGCCAGCAGCTTAGATGCGGCCTACGAGCAGTACTTC.

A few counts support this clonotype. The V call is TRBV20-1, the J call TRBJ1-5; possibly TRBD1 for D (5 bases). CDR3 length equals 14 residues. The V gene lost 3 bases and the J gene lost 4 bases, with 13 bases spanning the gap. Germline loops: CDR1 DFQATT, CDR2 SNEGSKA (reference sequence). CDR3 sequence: CSASVGGVNQPQHF. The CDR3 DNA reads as TGCAGTGCTAGCGTTGGGGGGGTAAATCAGCCCCAGCATTTT.

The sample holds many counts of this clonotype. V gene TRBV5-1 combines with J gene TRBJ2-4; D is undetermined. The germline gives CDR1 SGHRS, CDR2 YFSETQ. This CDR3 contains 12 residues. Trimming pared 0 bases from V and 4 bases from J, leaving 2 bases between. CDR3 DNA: TGCGCCAGCAGCTTGGTTAAAAACATTCAGTACTTC. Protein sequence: CASSLVKNIQYF.